This paragraph covers one T cell receptor beta chain sequence. The entry originates in a study of patients and donors after allogeneic stem cell transplantation. The CDR3 is made up of 18 amino acids. Per the germline V gene, CDR1 is LNHNV and CDR2 is YYDKDF (reference sequence). The V gene lost 0 bases and the J gene lost 4 bases, with 20 bases spanning the gap. From the RT-PCR reads, TCRdb called clonotypes with MiXCR, one entry per CDR3 protein. Of 900,000 to 1,000,000 distinct CDR3 sequences detected, over 15% appear once; the ten largest clones hold 6%. The sequenced sample consisted of blood, either unsorted or a sorted T cell fraction (not recorded which). The source is a human donor who was either an allogeneic HSCT recipient or a stem cell or donor lymphocyte infusion donor (not recorded which). It is not recorded whose cells these are; they may come from a transplant donor. V gene TRBV15 combines with J gene TRBJ2-3; D gene unclear. The CDR3 coding sequence is TGTGCCACCAGCAGAGAAGTTGGCCGTCTGACCTCCCCAGATACGCAGTATTTT. Protein: CATSREVGRLTSPDTQYF.